This passage covers 15 T cell receptor beta chains from one sample sequenced in a study of T-cell memory formation after mild COVID-19. One entry per CDR3 protein results from TCRdb running MiXCR on the 5' RACE reads. The sample records hundreds of thousands of distinct CDR3 sequences, under 20% being singletons. Sequenced: PBMCs or a T cell subset sorted from them (not recorded which). Receptors originate from an adult woman who had mild COVID-19 (a few samples of this study predate the infection). Cell type and time point are not known.

This clonotype was counted ten times or more. The chain joins TRBV12-3 or TRBV12-4 to TRBJ1-4; no definite D call. The CDR3 runs 12 residues. V lost 8 bases and J lost 1, with 5 bases in between. CDR3 loop: CASCRTNEKLFF. In nucleotides, the CDR3 is TGTGCCAGCTGTAGAACTAATGAAAAACTGTTTTTT.

This clonotype is medium-sized by share. This chain links TRBV7-8 with TRBJ2-7; possibly TRBD2 for D (6 bases). This CDR3 region has 16 residues. Trimming removed 0 bases at V and 2 bases at J, with 14 bases between. Germline CDR1 SGHVS, CDR2 FQNEAQ. Here the CDR3 DNA reads TGTGCCAGCAGCTTAGCGGAGGGCGGTCCAACCTACGAGCAGTACTTC. This gives the protein CASSLAEGGPTYEQYF.

The CDR3, as DNA: TGTGCCAGCAGCCTCACCGGGACTAGCATCGCCTACGAGCAGTACTTC. It encodes CASSLTGTSIAYEQYF. The V and J genes are TRBV13 and TRBJ2-7; 9 nucleotides match TRBD2. This CDR3 has 16 amino acids. V lost 5 bases and J lost 2; bases outside the gene matches: 10. Germline V gene sequence: CDR1 PRHDT, CDR2 FYEKMQ (reference sequence).

The chain is built from TRBV27 and TRBJ2-7, with 7 positions matching TRBD2. The CDR3 runs to 15 residues. Per the germline V gene, CDR1 is MNHEY and CDR2 is SMNVEV (reference sequence). The junction had 4 bases not matched to a gene; V was cut back by 0 bases and J by 2 bases. The CDR3 DNA follows: TGTGCCAGCAGTTTATCTGGCGGGGGTACCTACGAGCAGTACTTC. Its protein is CASSLSGGGTYEQYF.

V is TRBV7-9 and J is TRBJ2-4, with D maybe TRBD1 (6 bases). The V and J ends lost 4 bases and 5 bases respectively, with 9 bases between them. Germline V gene sequence: CDR1 SEHNR, CDR2 FQNEAQ (reference sequence). CDR3 length equals 13 residues. The CDR3 DNA follows: TGTGCCAGCAGCTGGGGGCCGGAAAACATTCAGTACTTC. It yields the protein CASSWGPENIQYF.

In this sample, this clonotype turned up a few times. The DNA for the CDR3 is TGTGCCAGCAGCTTTAAGGTAGAGGCCGTCTCTGGAAACACCATATATTTT. This translates into CASSFKVEAVSGNTIYF. The rearrangement joins TRBV7-3 to TRBJ1-3; D is ambiguous. Germline V gives CDR1 SGHTA, CDR2 FQGTGA. V lost 3 bases and J 0 bases, leaving 15 bases between the germline ends. This CDR3 has 17 residues.

The chain couples TRBV6-1 to TRBJ2-1; no reliable D call. Trimming pared 10 bases from V and 1 base from J, leaving 14 bases between. The CDR3 is 14 amino acids. CDR1 and CDR2 (germline): MNHNS, SASEGT. CDR3 coding DNA: TGTGCCACCTTTGCCGGTTGGTCCTACAATGAGCAGTTCTTC. It specifies CATFAGWSYNEQFF.

A few counts support this clonotype. V and J are TRBV11-2 and TRBJ2-5, with TRBD2 matching over 12 bases. The germline V gene has CDR1 SGHAT and CDR2 FQNNGV. After removal of 5 bases from V and 4 bases from J, the junction contained 8 bases not matched to a gene. The CDR3 covers 16 residues. The CDR3 nucleotides read TGTGCCAGCAGCCCTTGGACTAGCGGGGTAGGAGAGACCCAGTACTTC. Its translation: CASSPWTSGVGETQYF.

The chain employs TRBV2 and TRBJ1-5; D unclear. The V end lost 0 bases, the J end lost 0 bases, and 12 bases lay between the germline ends. The germline V gene has CDR1 SNHLY and CDR2 FYNNEI. This CDR3 has 17 residues. DNA for the CDR3: TGTGCCAGCAGTGAAGCGCTTCCAGAATATAGCAATCAGCCCCAGCATTTT. Translated, it gives CASSEALPEYSNQPQHF.

This clonotype came up many times. This rearrangement joins TRBV5-1 to TRBJ1-2; D is perhaps TRBD1 (5 bases). This CDR3 region has 14 residues. V dropped 1 base and J dropped 6 bases, with 13 bases sitting between them. Germline-derived CDR1 and CDR2 are SGHRS and YFSETQ. The CDR3: CASSLSGTNDGYTF. The CDR3 DNA follows: TGCGCCAGCAGCTTGAGTGGGACCAACGATGGCTACACCTTC. Full variable domain (missing parts from reference TRBV5-1 and TRBJ1-2): KAGVTQTPRYLIKTRGQQVTLSCSPISGHRSVSWYQQTPGQGLQFLFEYFSETQRNKGNFPGRFSGRQFSNSRSEMNVSTLELGDSALYLCASSLSGTNDGYTFGSGTRLTVV.

V is TRBV5-6 and J is TRBJ2-3; perhaps TRBD1 as D (7 bases). The ends were cut back, 4 bases at V and 1 base at J, with 13 bases in the middle. CDR1 is SGHDT, CDR2 YYEEEE, per germline. CDR3 length equals 15 residues. This CDR3 reads CASSRTGEGTDTQYF. In DNA, the CDR3 is TGTGCCAGCAGCCGTACAGGGGAGGGCACAGATACGCAGTATTTT.

The chain joins TRBV30 to TRBJ2-5; 8 nucleotides agree with TRBD2. The J segment lost 6 bases and the V segment lost 3 bases, leaving 9 bases of the junction unmatched. This CDR3 region has 14 residues. Germline V lookup: CDR1 GTSNPN, CDR2 SVGIG (reference sequence). The chain's CDR3 is CAWSSGTSRQTQYF. CDR3 coding DNA: TGTGCCTGGAGCTCCGGGACTAGTAGGCAGACCCAGTACTTC.

This clonotype was counted ten times or more. This chain joins TRBV7-9 and TRBJ2-7; 7 bases map to TRBD1. The CDR3 is made up of 15 amino acids. Germline V gene lookup returns CDR1 SEHNR and CDR2 FQNEAQ (reference sequence). With 3 bases clipped from V and 9 bases from J, the junction kept 14 bases outside the gene matches. The CDR3 sequence is CASSLTGTVGNRQYF. The DNA for the CDR3 is TGTGCCAGCAGCTTGACCGGGACAGTGGGGAATCGGCAGTACTTC.

There are a few counts of this clonotype. The chain has TRBV24-1 and TRBJ2-3; 9 nucleotides match TRBD1. This CDR3 is 16 amino acids long. Trimming cost V 3 bases and J 4 bases; bases outside gene matches: 7. Germline CDR1 and CDR2: KGHDR and SFDVKD. The DNA of the CDR3 is TGTGCCACCAGTGATCCAGGACAGGGGAAAGCAGATACGCAGTATTTT. It specifies CATSDPGQGKADTQYF.

The chain employs TRBV6-6 and TRBJ2-2, with TRBD2 matching over 9 bases. Trimming took 6 bases from V and 3 from J; bases not matched to a gene: 23. The CDR3 has 21 amino acids. Germline V gene sequence: CDR1 MNHNY, CDR2 SVGAGI (reference sequence). This chain's CDR3 is CASSLLGSLGGTSRYTGELFF. DNA of the CDR3: TGTGCCAGCAGCCTACTAGGGTCTCTGGGCGGGACTAGCCGATACACCGGGGAGCTGTTTTTT.